The clone carrying this TCR beta chain appeared a few times. No antigen is known for it. Thyroid ultrasound, orbital computed tomography, clinical symptoms, and serum thyroxine and TRAb underpinned diagnoses. The sample originates from a study of T cells in Graves' hyperthyroidism and ophthalmopathy. General observations from the study: Ophthalmopathy got predicted by the model a median approximately six months before its onset.

RNA transcripts were the template for amplifying TCR beta CDR3 regions. HTBI primers were used for first-round RT-PCR of the TCR CDR3. Using its own MiXCR run on the multiplex PCR reads, TCRdb lists one record per CDR3 protein. The table shows over 650,000 distinct CDR3 sequences, with about a sixth occurring only once. The germline V and J ends were trimmed by 7 bases and 0 bases, with 22 bases remaining between them. CDR1 and CDR2 from the germline V gene are MNHNS and SASEGT. The CDR3 runs to 18 residues. The receptor was derived from a man aged 18 to 29 with Graves' hyperthyroidism. The rearrangement joins TRBV6-1 to TRBJ2-1; TRBD1 might be the D (6 bases). Sequenced: blood. The CDR3 nucleotides are TGTGCCAGCACCGCGGGCAGGGGCCGAATAAGCTCCTACAATGAGCAGTTCTTC. Residues: CASTAGRGRISSYNEQFF.